This TCR beta chain was profiled in a study of blood T cell repertoires in COVID-19 (dated by TCRdb to between 2020 and 2021). Regarding the research as a whole: Collaborator samples came from the United States, Italy and Spain and covered acute and convalescent phases of COVID-19. The material from the prospective study consisted of cDNA or gDNA derived from T cells, B-cell-depleted T cells, or PBMCs. Deeply sampled blood TCRbeta repertoires from subjects exposed to, actively infected with, or recovered from COVID-19 were included in the dataset. The repertoires were released in a freely available public database meant as a resource for research on the immune response to SARS-CoV-2. Samples came from the ongoing ImmuneRACE study (first 160 participants) plus 1,254 subjects from 6 global collaborators. Nearly every sample came with metadata listing a de-identified subject ID, COVID-19 status, age in years and sex. Where available, HLA class I and class II types were obtained from metadata supplied by the sample provider rather than from assay-based typing. Study-wide findings and limitations: The quantity of clinical and demographic metadata differed by source and by participant and was supplied without curation.

Enrolling through a virtual design, the prospective study's participants ranged in age from roughly 18 to 95 years and lived across around 25 United States geographic areas. Cohort assignment in the prospective study relied on participant-reported clinical history from a screening survey and a study questionnaire. Exposed participants had been in contact, within 2 weeks of entering the study, with a person who had a PCR-confirmed or clinician-diagnosed case of COVID-19. In the prospective study, mobile phlebotomists collected whole blood, serum and a nasopharyngeal or oropharyngeal swab from each participant. Participants in the prospective study had the option to provide additional blood draws and questionnaires over a roughly 2-month period. Prospective study blood samples were shipped either frozen or at room temperature before DNA extraction. TCRbeta CDR3 regions were amplified from genomic DNA using the immunoSEQ Assay, a bias-controlled multiplex PCR. Regarding the original processing steps: Within the assay, amplification of reference gene primers was used to estimate how many nucleated cells each sample contained. To quantify the absolute abundance of each unique TCRbeta CDR3 rearrangement, sequence reads were collapsed and filtered. For each sample, productive Simpson clonality was calculated by taking the square root of Simpson's diversity index across productive rearrangements. TCRdb took this table from immuneACCESS and kept in-frame rearrangements with V and J called. Such tables lack part of the clones; where checked against another copy, unresolved V genes explain under half of the gap, and the rest is unexplained. For V, J and clone size, that table is used; D and trimming come from the DNA. The sample includes over 200,000 clones, with around 91% observed a single time. The top ten constitute over 13% of the sample.

About this clone itself: It lacks a known antigen. Per-base quality was not reported, and no clone a single base away is much larger than it.

For CDR1 and CDR2, the germline V gene (reference sequence) lists LNHDA and SQIVND. The CDR3 spans 13 residues, from the cysteine through the phenylalanine. Only CDR3 DNA remains: 39 bases, in frame from the first base. V is cut by 0 bases and J by 8 bases, and the space between the germline ends is 10 bases. Sample: PBMCs or T cells enriched from blood (not recorded which). The sequence derives from a man younger than 40 who had been exposed to COVID-19. The chain is made from TRBV19 and TRBJ1-2, with the identity of the D gene unclear. The CDR3 reads as follows: CASSIDYGGGYTF. The DNA sequence is TGTGCCAGTAGTATAGACTACGGAGGGGGCTACACCTTC.